This TCR beta chain stems from a study of PD-1 blockade in classical Hodgkin lymphoma. Study background: Patients were administered nivolumab (3 mg/kg intravenously) every 2 weeks. General study findings and limits: Patients who responded completely had about the same baseline diversity as newly diagnosed patients. The authors have not defined what causes the repertoire differences, possibly disease activity or prior therapy.

Trimming stripped 0 bases from V and 3 bases from J, with 13 bases between. Germline V gene lookup returns CDR1 SGDLS and CDR2 YYNGEE. The CDR3 is made up of 16 amino acids. Of note for this clone: Its antigen is not identified.

Noted time point: cycle 4 day 1 (C4D1), after 5 to 7 weeks of nivolumab. There was relapse after autologous stem cell transplantation in every patient, and there was variation in brentuximab vedotin exposure. Measured with immunoSEQ multiplex PCR; TCRdb has only the in-frame clones, and not every one. Here the sample spans tens of thousands of clones, nearly 85% being singletons. The sample consisted of peripheral blood mononuclear cells (PBMCs), taken before the fourth cycle of nivolumab. The TCR originated in a human donor with classical Hodgkin lymphoma. The chain is built from TRBV9 and TRBJ1-5; D call uncertain. The CDR3 here is CASSVGLPNNNQPQHF. CDR3 coding DNA: TGTGCCAGCAGCGTAGGACTTCCGAACAACAATCAGCCCCAGCATTTT.